Presented here are 32 T cell receptor beta chains from one specimen sequenced in a study of blood T cell repertoires in COVID-19. Assay: immunoSEQ multiplex PCR; the TCRdb copy retains only in-frame clones and omits some. The sample yields about 530,000 clones, about 89% seen once. Sequencing used peripheral blood. The receptors shown here come from a woman in her forties or fifties with COVID-19, enrolled during active disease.

This sequence joins TRBV10-2 and TRBJ2-7; D is perhaps TRBD1 (6 bases). CDR1 and CDR2 from the germline V gene are WSHSY and SAAADI. V lost 7 bases, J lost 1 base, and 14 bases lay in between. This CDR3 is 14 amino acids long. The CDR3 sequence: CASTSRTESYEQYF. The CDR3 DNA reads TGCGCCAGCACCTCCCGGACAGAGTCCTACGAGCAGTACTTC.

The chain uses TRBV9 and TRBJ2-1; 12 bases align to TRBD2. The CDR3 has 15 amino acids. J lost 9 bases, V lost 6 bases, and 10 bases had no gene match. Germline V gene sequence: CDR1 SGDLS, CDR2 YYNGEE. DNA for the CDR3: TGTGCCAGCAACCCTCTAGCGGGGGGGCCGGGTGAGCAGTTCTTC. Translation: CASNPLAGGPGEQFF.

The chain combines TRBV10-3 with TRBJ1-3; 7 bases match TRBD1. Germline CDR1 and CDR2: ENHRY and SYGVKD. This CDR3 has 14 residues. V was pared by 10 bases and J by 0 bases, with 6 bases of the junction left unmatched. CDR3 nucleotide sequence: TGTGCCAGTCGGGACAGCAGCTCTGGAAACACCATATATTTT. Translating gives CASRDSSSGNTIYF.

This clone was seen more than once but under ten times. The rearrangement uses TRBV7-9 and TRBJ2-2, with 7 bases lining up with TRBD1. The CDR3 extends over 17 amino acids. V shed 1 base and J 2 bases; nucleotides not matched to a gene: 7. Germline V gene sequence: CDR1 SEHNR, CDR2 FQNEAQ (reference sequence). The CDR3 reads CASSLDGTDINTGELFF. The CDR3 region has the DNA TGTGCCAGCAGCTTAGATGGGACAGATATTAACACCGGGGAGCTGTTTTTT.

The V gene is TRBV27, the J gene TRBJ2-7; TRBD1 might be the D (5 bases). This CDR3 comprises 13 residues. The V end lost 5 bases, the J end lost 5 bases, and 13 bases lay between the germline ends. Per germline, CDR1 MNHEY and CDR2 SMNVEV (reference sequence). CDR3 bases: TGTGCCAGCAGTATGCAGGGTAGCCACGAGCAGTACTTC. Its protein is CASSMQGSHEQYF.

The rearrangement links TRBV4-1 to TRBJ2-7, with 10 nucleotides matching TRBD1. Germline V gene data show CDR1 as MGHRA and CDR2 as YSYEKL. The CDR3 covers 17 residues. The trim removed 3 bases at V and 0 bases at J, leaving 8 bases unmatched. The CDR3 bases are TGCGCCAGCAGCCATAAATCCGGGACAGGGGACTCCTACGAGCAGTACTTC. As protein: CASSHKSGTGDSYEQYF.

This clone was counted a single time. CDR3 coding DNA: TGTGCCAGCTCACCTGGACAGGGGTCGTACCAAGAGACCCAGTACTTC. This codes for CASSPGQGSYQETQYF. The chain employs TRBV18 and TRBJ2-5, with 9 bases matching TRBD1. The J segment lost 0 bases and the V segment lost 3 bases, leaving 5 bases of the junction unmatched. The CDR3 has 16 amino acids. The germline V gene has CDR1 KGHSH and CDR2 LQKENI.

This CDR3 is CASSPSSGPAQDTQYF. Here the CDR3 DNA reads TGTGCCAGCTCACCATCAAGCGGCCCGGCCCAAGATACGCAGTATTTT. This sequence joins TRBV18 and TRBJ2-3, with D maybe TRBD2 (5 bases). Germline values: CDR1 KGHSH, CDR2 LQKENI. The ends were cut back, 2 bases at V and 5 bases at J, with 17 bases in the middle. This CDR3 has 16 residues.

This chain joins TRBV18 and TRBJ1-1, with 9 positions matching TRBD1. There are 16 residues in the CDR3. After removal of 3 bases from V and 2 bases from J, the junction contained 7 bases not matched to a gene. Germline-derived CDR1 and CDR2 are KGHSH and LQKENI. CDR3 sequence (DNA): TGTGCCAGCTCACCGTGGGGACAGGGAATTAACACTGAAGCTTTCTTT. Translated: CASSPWGQGINTEAFF.

The CDR3: CATSDLGVWDRGDEQYF. CDR3 sequence (DNA): TGTGCCACCAGTGATTTGGGTGTCTGGGACAGGGGGGACGAGCAGTACTTC. V usage is TRBV24-1 and J usage is TRBJ2-7, with 11 nucleotides matching TRBD1. V trimming: 0 bases; J trimming: 5 bases; junction bases outside the gene matches: 8. The CDR3 has 17 residues. Per the germline V gene, CDR1 is KGHDR and CDR2 is SFDVKD.

The J gene is TRBJ1-4, the V gene TRBV2; 8 positions agree with TRBD1. Germline trimming cut 3 bases from V and 2 bases from J; bases unmatched to any gene: 5. Germline V gene sequence: CDR1 SNHLY, CDR2 FYNNEI. The CDR3 runs to 16 residues. The CDR3 sequence is CASSDGTGQTNEKLFF. The CDR3 bases are TGTGCCAGCAGTGACGGGACAGGCCAGACTAATGAAAAACTGTTTTTT.

This chain connects TRBV24-1 to TRBJ2-3, with D perhaps TRBD2 (6 bases). The V gene lost 8 bases and the J gene lost 0 bases, with 11 bases spanning the gap. The V gene's germline CDR1 is KGHDR and CDR2 SFDVKD. The CDR3 length is 14 residues. CDR3 DNA sequence: TGTGCCACCATGGGAGGAGCTAGCACAGATACGCAGTATTTT. It codes for CATMGGASTDTQYF.

The chain has TRBV28 and TRBJ2-4; D possibly corresponds to TRBD2 (6 bases). V lost 7 bases and J lost 5, with 12 bases in between. The CDR3 extends over 13 amino acids. The germline gives CDR1 MDHEN, CDR2 SYDVKM. This chain's CDR3 is CASIGSGENIQYF. Here the CDR3 DNA reads TGTGCCAGCATCGGGTCGGGAGAAAACATTCAGTACTTC.

This clone was recorded once. This chain links TRBV5-6 with TRBJ1-2; perhaps TRBD1 as D (5 bases). Germline-derived CDR1 and CDR2 are SGHDT and YYEEEE. CDR3 length: 12 residues. Trimming pared 0 bases from V and 8 bases from J, leaving 8 bases between. The CDR3 protein is CASSLGHRGYTF. The CDR3 nucleotides are TGTGCCAGCAGCTTGGGACACAGGGGCTACACCTTC. The full variable domain, its missing parts supplied by reference TRBV5-6 and TRBJ1-2, is DAGVTQSPTHLIKTRGQQVTLRCSPKSGHDTVSWYQQALGQGPQFIFQYYEEEERQRGNFPDRFSGHQFPNYSSELNVNALLLGDSALYLCASSLGHRGYTFGSGTRLTVV.

The chain is built from TRBV4-2 and TRBJ2-7; 8 bases align to TRBD1. Germline values: CDR1 LGHNA, CDR2 YNFKEQ. V lost 3 bases to trimming and J lost 6 bases; unmatched junction nucleotides: 13. This CDR3 region has 16 residues. The CDR3 here is CASSHNLRQGTSEQYF. Written as DNA, the CDR3 is TGTGCCAGCAGCCATAACCTCAGACAGGGGACGAGCGAGCAGTACTTC.

The chain employs TRBV7-9 and TRBJ2-3; TRBD2 matches at 8 bases. V lost 5 bases, J lost 3 bases, and 10 bases stayed unmatched. Germline CDR1 is SEHNR and CDR2 is FQNEAQ (reference sequence). CDR3 length equals 16 residues. The CDR3 DNA reads TGTGCCAGCAGCCTCCGGTCCGGGAGGGAGACAGATACGCAGTATTTT. It translates to CASSLRSGRETDTQYF.

The chain carries TRBV5-6 and TRBJ2-3; 7 nucleotides agree with TRBD1. Per the germline V gene, CDR1 is SGHDT and CDR2 is YYEEEE. With V trimmed by 7 bases and J by 4 bases, 12 bases remained unmatched. CDR3 length: 15 amino acids. The CDR3 DNA follows: TGTGCCAGCTGGACAGGAGGACGCTTTTCAGATACGCAGTATTTT. Its translation: CASWTGGRFSDTQYF.

The rearrangement links TRBV29-1 to TRBJ2-3; D not certain. The CDR3 extends over 11 amino acids. V was trimmed by 4 bases and J by 2 bases, leaving 4 bases between them. Germline CDR1 reads SQVTM; CDR2 reads ANQGSEA. The CDR3 region is CSVAVTDTQYF. The CDR3 DNA reads as TGCAGCGTTGCGGTCACAGATACGCAGTATTTT.

The CDR3 protein is CASAHRDRGVNEQFF. The CDR3 nucleotides read TGCGCCAGCGCTCACCGGGACAGGGGAGTAAATGAGCAGTTCTTC. The chain links TRBV4-1 to TRBJ2-1; 10 bases are a match to TRBD1. Germline-derived CDR1 and CDR2 are MGHRA and YSYEKL. The CDR3 length is 15 residues. After removal of 8 bases from V and 7 bases from J, the junction contained 11 bases not matched to a gene.

The chain is built from TRBV5-4 and TRBJ2-1; 7 nucleotides line up with TRBD1. Germline V gene sequence: CDR1 SGHNT, CDR2 YYREEE (reference sequence). The CDR3 is 16 residues long. V lost 0 bases and J lost 6; bases outside the gene matches: 9. The CDR3 DNA sequence: TGTGCCAGCAGCTTGGGGGCGGACAGGTTGGGCAATGAGCAGTTCTTC. Translated: CASSLGADRLGNEQFF. Based on the CDR3 plus reference TRBV5-4 and TRBJ2-1, the full variable domain is ETGVTQSPTHLIKTRGQQVTLRCSSQSGHNTVSWYQQALGQGPQFIFQYYREEENGRGNFPPRFSGLQFPNYSSELNVNALELDDSALYLCASSLGADRLGNEQFFGPGTRLTVL.

The chain employs TRBV6-1 and TRBJ2-3; the D gene is possibly TRBD1 (6 bases). Germline V gene data show CDR1 as MNHNS and CDR2 as SASEGT. The CDR3 consists of 15 residues. V was shortened by 3 bases and J by 2 bases, with 12 bases between the two germline ends. CDR3 amino acids: CASSDVTGLTDTQYF. DNA for the CDR3: TGTGCCAGCAGTGACGTAACAGGGCTCACAGATACGCAGTATTTT.

The chain recombines TRBV2 with TRBJ1-5; no definite D call. Trimming cost V 8 bases and J 1 base, with 3 bases left between them. Looked up from germline, CDR1 is SNHLY and CDR2 is FYNNEI. This CDR3 spans 11 amino acids. As DNA, the CDR3 is TGTGCCAGCGGCAGCAATCAGCCCCAGCATTTT. It encodes CASGSNQPQHF.

The chain recombines TRBV6-2 or TRBV6-3 with TRBJ2-4, with 7 bases lining up with TRBD2. This CDR3 spans 14 amino acids. Germline assignment: CDR1 MNHEY and CDR2 SVGEGT. V lost 6 bases, J lost 7 bases, and 9 bases stayed unmatched. The CDR3 protein is CASSNGGGVNIQYF. Here the CDR3 DNA reads TGTGCCAGCAGCAATGGGGGGGGAGTCAACATTCAGTACTTC.

V is TRBV30 and J is TRBJ2-7, with a tentative D call TRBD1 (5 bases). V lost 4 bases and J 7 bases, leaving 17 bases between the germline ends. The CDR3 covers 13 residues. Germline V gives CDR1 GTSNPN, CDR2 SVGIG (reference sequence). CDR3 in amino acids: CAWNGPGNREQYF. CDR3 nucleotides: TGTGCCTGGAACGGGCCAGGGAATCGGGAGCAGTACTTC.

Comment on this clone: Other nucleotide sequences in the sample specify the same CDR3. This chain links TRBV19 with TRBJ1-5; D ambiguous. The V end lost 3 bases, the J end lost 2 bases, and 8 bases lay between the germline ends. This CDR3 has 14 amino acids. Germline V lookup: CDR1 LNHDA, CDR2 SQIVND (reference sequence). The chain's CDR3 is CASSITGGNQPQHF. In DNA, the CDR3 is TGTGCCAGTAGTATCACCGGGGGCAATCAGCCCCAGCATTTT.

This CDR3 is CASSLNVRGTYGYTF. CDR3 nucleotides: TGTGCCAGCAGCTTAAACGTCAGGGGAACCTATGGCTACACCTTC. The rearrangement uses TRBV11-2 and TRBJ1-2, with a possible D match to TRBD1 (6 bases). Trimming took off 2 bases at V and 4 bases at J, with 14 bases between the two ends. The CDR3 consists of 15 residues. Germline V lookup: CDR1 SGHAT, CDR2 FQNNGV.

This chain uses TRBV5-6 with TRBJ1-5; TRBD1 aligns across 7 bases. The germline V gene has CDR1 SGHDT and CDR2 YYEEEE. The CDR3 has 15 residues. V trimming: 2 bases; J trimming: 3 bases; junction bases outside the gene matches: 5. CDR3 nucleotides: TGTGCCAGCAGCTTCGGGACAGACGTCAATCAGCCCCAGCATTTT. It codes for CASSFGTDVNQPQHF.

The rearrangement links TRBV30 to TRBJ2-6, with D tentatively TRBD1 (5 bases). CDR1 GTSNPN and CDR2 SVGIG come from the germline V gene (reference sequence). V dropped 5 bases and J dropped 0 bases, with 20 bases sitting between them. The CDR3 consists of 18 residues. Here the CDR3 reads CAWVPFGTGTSGANVLTF. CDR3 in DNA: TGTGCCTGGGTGCCGTTCGGCACAGGCACCTCTGGGGCCAACGTCCTGACTTTC.

In its sample, this clone was seen once. V and J are TRBV2 and TRBJ1-4; D is perhaps TRBD1 (6 bases). Germline V gives CDR1 SNHLY, CDR2 FYNNEI. Trimming left V 2 bases short and J 4 bases short, with 8 bases between. The CDR3 runs to 14 residues. The CDR3 DNA reads as TGTGCCAGCAGTGAACAGGGGTTTAATGAAAAACTGTTTTTT. This gives the protein CASSEQGFNEKLFF.

The chain joins TRBV5-1 to TRBJ2-1; 15 nucleotides line up with TRBD2. The ends lost 4 bases at V and 3 bases at J; junction bases unmatched: 5. This CDR3 contains 17 residues. Germline V lookup: CDR1 SGHRS, CDR2 YFSETQ. CDR3 sequence reads: CASSIGLAGGIYNEQFF. CDR3 coding DNA: TGCGCCAGCAGCATCGGACTAGCGGGGGGGATCTACAATGAGCAGTTCTTC.

CDR3 DNA: TGTGCCAGCAGGACCGGGACAGGGGACCAAGCTTTCTTT. Protein: CASRTGTGDQAFF. This chain links TRBV27 with TRBJ1-1; 10 bases line up with TRBD1. V lost 6 bases, J lost 9 bases, and 7 bases stayed unmatched. Looked up from germline, CDR1 is MNHEY and CDR2 is SMNVEV (reference sequence). The CDR3 has 13 residues.

The J gene is TRBJ2-3, the V gene TRBV2; 8 nucleotides agree with TRBD1. The CDR3 is 14 amino acids. Trimming removed 7 bases from V and 5 bases from J; junction bases left unmatched: 8. Per the germline V gene, CDR1 is SNHLY and CDR2 is FYNNEI. Here the CDR3 DNA reads TGTGCCAGCACCCGACAGGGGTCGGAAGATACGCAGTATTTT. Amino acids: CASTRQGSEDTQYF.